This T cell receptor (beta chain) was identified during a study of spatial heterogeneity in lung cancer. Study information: Alpha-chain detections were consistently fewer than beta-chain detections among the sequences. The library had UMIs, and each TCR and UMI pair averaged more than ten raw reads. Study-level findings and limits: Tumors with more nonsynonymous mutations had more expanded intratumoral alpha and beta TCRs.

The study tagged each TCR cDNA molecule with a unique molecular identifier. TCRdb reprocessed the 5' RACE reads with MiXCR, giving one entry per CDR3 protein. The data contain thousands of distinct CDR3 sequences, 5.5% to 8% of them singletons. The CDR3 runs to 16 residues. V gave up 0 bases and J gave up 0 bases, with 10 bases separating them. CDR1 and CDR2 from the germline V gene are MGHRA and YSYEKL. Noted time point: sample taken at primary tumor resection. No cell sorting; template was whole RNA from tumor, lung tissue or PBMC. This clonotype has at least ten counts. Its specificity is unknown. The clonotype was recovered from a female donor with early-stage non-small cell lung cancer. The gene calls are TRBV4-1 and TRBJ2-3; D is unresolved. The input for sequencing was lung tumor tissue, taken at surgery. The CDR3 protein is CASSQDIRGSTDTQYF. The CDR3 coding sequence is TGCGCCAGCAGCCAAGATATCCGCGGAAGCACAGATACGCAGTATTTT.